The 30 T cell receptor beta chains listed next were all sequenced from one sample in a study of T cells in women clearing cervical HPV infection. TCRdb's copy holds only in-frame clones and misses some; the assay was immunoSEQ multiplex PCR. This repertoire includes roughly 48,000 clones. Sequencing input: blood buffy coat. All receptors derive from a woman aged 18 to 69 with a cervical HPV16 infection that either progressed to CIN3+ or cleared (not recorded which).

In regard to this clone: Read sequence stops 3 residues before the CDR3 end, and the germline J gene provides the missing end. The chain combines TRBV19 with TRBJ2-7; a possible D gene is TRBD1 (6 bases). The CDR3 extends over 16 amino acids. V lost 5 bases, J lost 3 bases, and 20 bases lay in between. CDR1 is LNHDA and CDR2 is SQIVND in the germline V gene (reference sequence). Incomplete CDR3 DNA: TGTGCCAGTAGTCCTCGCCTCGGACAGACCCGCTACGAG. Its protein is CASSPRLGQTRYE. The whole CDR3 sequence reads CASSPRLGQTRYEQYF.

The CDR3 loop reads CASSPRTGGYNEQFF. CDR3 bases read: TGTGCCAGTAGTCCCCGCACAGGGGGTTACAATGAG. V is TRBV19 and J is TRBJ2-1; 8 bases line up with TRBD1. The read ends 3 residues shy of where the CDR3 ends; the end is completed using the germline J gene. The CDR3 extends over 15 amino acids. The ends lost 5 bases at V and 4 bases at J; junction bases unmatched: 7. Germline V CDR1 and CDR2: LNHDA, SQIVND (reference sequence).

The CDR3 bases that were read are TGTGCCAGCAGCTCTAGCGGGAGGACGGAGACC. This codes for CASSSSGRTET. The full CDR3 sequence reads CASSSSGRTETQYF. This sequence joins TRBV7-9 and TRBJ2-5, with TRBD2 identical over 11 bases. The sequence runs out 3 residues before the end of the CDR3; the remainder is reconstructed from the germline J gene. Germline CDR1 and CDR2: SEHNR and FQNEAQ (reference sequence). The CDR3 is 14 amino acids. The ends lost 4 bases at V and 5 bases at J; junction bases unmatched: 3.

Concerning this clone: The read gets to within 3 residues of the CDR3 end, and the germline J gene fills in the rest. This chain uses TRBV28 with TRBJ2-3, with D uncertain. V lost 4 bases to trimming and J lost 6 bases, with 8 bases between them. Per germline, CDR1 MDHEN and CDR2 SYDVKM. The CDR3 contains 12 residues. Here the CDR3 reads CASSSPRDTQYF. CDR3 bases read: TGTGCCAGCAGTTCCCCACGGGATACG.

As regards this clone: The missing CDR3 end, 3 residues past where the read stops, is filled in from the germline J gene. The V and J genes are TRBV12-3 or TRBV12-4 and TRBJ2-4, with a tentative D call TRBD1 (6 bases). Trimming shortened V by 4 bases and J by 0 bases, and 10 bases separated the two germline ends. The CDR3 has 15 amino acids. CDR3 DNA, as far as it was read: TGTGCCAGCAGTTCCACAGGGTTAGCCAAAAACATT. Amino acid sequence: CASSSTGLAKNI. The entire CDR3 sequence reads CASSSTGLAKNIQYF.

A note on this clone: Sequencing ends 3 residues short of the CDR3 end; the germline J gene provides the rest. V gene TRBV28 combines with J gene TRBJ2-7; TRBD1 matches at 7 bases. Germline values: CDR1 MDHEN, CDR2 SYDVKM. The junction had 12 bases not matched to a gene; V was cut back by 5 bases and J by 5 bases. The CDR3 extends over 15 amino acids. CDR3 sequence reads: CASSPSGQISNEQYF. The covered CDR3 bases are TGTGCCAGCAGTCCCTCGGGACAGATCTCAAACGAG.

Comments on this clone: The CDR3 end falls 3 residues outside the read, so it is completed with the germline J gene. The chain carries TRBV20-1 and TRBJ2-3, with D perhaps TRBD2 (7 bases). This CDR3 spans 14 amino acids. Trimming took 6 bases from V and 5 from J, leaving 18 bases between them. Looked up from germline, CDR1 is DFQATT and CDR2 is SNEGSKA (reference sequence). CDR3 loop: CSAEGGGALDTQYF. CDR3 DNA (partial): TGCAGTGCAGAGGGGGGGGGCGCTTTAGATACG.

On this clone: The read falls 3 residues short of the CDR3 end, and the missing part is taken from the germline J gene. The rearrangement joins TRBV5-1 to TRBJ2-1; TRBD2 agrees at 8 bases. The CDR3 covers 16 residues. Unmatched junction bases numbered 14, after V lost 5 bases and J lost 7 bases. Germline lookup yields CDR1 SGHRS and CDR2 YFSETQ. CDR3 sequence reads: CASRTLAGGGSNEQFF. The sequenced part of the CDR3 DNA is TGCGCCAGCAGGACCCTAGCCGGGGGGGGATCAAATGAG.

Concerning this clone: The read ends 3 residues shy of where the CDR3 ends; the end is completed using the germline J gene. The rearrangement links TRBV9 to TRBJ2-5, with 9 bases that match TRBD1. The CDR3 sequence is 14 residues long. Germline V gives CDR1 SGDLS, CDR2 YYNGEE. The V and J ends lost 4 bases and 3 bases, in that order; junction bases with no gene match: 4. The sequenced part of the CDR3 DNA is TGTGCCAGCAGCTTGTGGGACAGGGAAGAGACC. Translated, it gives CASSLWDREET. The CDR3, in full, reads CASSLWDREETQYF.

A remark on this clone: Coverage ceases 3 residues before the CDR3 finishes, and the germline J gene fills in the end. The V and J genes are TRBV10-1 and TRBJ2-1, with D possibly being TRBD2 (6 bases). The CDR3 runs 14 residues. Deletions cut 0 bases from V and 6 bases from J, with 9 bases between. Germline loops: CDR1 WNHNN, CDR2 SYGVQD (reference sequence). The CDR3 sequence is CASSESGTPNEQFF. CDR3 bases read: TGCGCCAGCAGTGAGTCCGGGACTCCCAATGAG.

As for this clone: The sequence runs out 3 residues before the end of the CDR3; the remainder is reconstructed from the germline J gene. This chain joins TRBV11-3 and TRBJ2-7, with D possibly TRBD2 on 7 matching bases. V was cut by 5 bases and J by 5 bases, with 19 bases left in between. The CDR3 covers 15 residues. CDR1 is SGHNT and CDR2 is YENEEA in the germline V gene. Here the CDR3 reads CASSRRGGNSNEQYF. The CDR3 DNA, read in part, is TGTGCCAGCAGCAGAAGGGGGGGGAATTCAAACGAG.

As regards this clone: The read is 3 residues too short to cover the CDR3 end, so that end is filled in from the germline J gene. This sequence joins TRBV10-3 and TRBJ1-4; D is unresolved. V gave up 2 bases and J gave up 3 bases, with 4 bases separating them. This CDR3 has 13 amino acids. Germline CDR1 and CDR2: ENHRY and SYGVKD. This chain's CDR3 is CAISEGSNEKLFF. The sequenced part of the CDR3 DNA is TGTGCCATCAGTGAGGGCTCTAATGAAAAA.

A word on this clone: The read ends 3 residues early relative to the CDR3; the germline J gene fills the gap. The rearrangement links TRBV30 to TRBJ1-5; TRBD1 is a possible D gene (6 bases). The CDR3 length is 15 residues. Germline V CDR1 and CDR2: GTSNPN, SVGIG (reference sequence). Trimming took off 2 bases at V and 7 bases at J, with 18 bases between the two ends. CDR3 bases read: TGTGCCTGGAGTTCCCCCAACAGGGTCTGGCAGCCC. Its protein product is CAWSSPNRVWQP. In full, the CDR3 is CAWSSPNRVWQPQHF.

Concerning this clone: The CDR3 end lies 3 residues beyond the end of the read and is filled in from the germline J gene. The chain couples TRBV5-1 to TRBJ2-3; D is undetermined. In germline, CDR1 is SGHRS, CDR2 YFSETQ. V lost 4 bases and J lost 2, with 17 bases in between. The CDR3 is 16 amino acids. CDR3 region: CASSRSVAASTDTQYF. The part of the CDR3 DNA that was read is TGCGCCAGCAGCCGATCCGTGGCGGCTTCCACAGATACG.

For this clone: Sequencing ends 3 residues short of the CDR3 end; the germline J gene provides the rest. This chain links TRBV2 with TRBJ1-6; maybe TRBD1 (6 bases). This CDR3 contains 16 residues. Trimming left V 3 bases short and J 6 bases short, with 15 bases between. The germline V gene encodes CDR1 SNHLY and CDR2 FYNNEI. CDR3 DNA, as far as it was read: TGTGCCAGCAGTGACATAGCGGGGACACGTAATTCACCC. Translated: CASSDIAGTRNSP. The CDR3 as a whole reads CASSDIAGTRNSPLHF.

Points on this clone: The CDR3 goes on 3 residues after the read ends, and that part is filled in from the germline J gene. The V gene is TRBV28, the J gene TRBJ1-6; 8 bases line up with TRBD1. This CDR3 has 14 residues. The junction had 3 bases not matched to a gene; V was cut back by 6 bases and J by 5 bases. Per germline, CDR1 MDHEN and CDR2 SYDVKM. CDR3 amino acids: CASRPDRDNSPLHF. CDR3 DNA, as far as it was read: TGTGCCAGCAGACCGGACAGGGATAATTCACCC.

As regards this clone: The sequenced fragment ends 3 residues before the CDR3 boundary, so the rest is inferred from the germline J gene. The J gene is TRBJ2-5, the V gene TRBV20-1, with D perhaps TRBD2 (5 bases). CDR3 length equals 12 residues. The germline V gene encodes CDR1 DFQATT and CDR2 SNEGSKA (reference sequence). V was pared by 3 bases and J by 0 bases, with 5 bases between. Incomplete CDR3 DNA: TGCAGTGCTAGCGGGGACCAAGAGACC. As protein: CSASGDQET. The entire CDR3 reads CSASGDQETQYF.

The CDR3 here is CASSQSGTGFDEQFF. The sequenced CDR3 bases are TGTGCCAGCAGCCAATCCGGGACAGGCTTCGATGAG. The chain employs TRBV2 and TRBJ2-1; TRBD1 agrees at 8 bases. The sequenced fragment ends 3 residues before the CDR3 boundary, so the rest is inferred from the germline J gene. The CDR3 is made up of 15 amino acids. Germline loops: CDR1 SNHLY, CDR2 FYNNEI. V shed 6 bases, J shed 8 bases, and the junction held 12 bases outside the gene matches.

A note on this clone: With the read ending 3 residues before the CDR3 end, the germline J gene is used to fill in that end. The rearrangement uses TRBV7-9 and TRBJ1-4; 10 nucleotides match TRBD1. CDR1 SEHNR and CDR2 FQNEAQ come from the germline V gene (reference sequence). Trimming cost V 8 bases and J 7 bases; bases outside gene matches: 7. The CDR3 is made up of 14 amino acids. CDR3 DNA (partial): TGTGCCAGCTCGCCGGGACAGGGGCCTGAAAAA. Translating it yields CASSPGQGPEK. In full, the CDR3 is CASSPGQGPEKLFF.

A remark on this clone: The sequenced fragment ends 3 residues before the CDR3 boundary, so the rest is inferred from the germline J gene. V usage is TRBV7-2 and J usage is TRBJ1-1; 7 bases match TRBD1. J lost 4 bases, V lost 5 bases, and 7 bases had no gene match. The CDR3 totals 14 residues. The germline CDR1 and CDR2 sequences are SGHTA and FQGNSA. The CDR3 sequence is CASSRSAGGTEAFF. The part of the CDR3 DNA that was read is TGTGCCAGCAGCCGGAGCGCAGGGGGCACTGAA.

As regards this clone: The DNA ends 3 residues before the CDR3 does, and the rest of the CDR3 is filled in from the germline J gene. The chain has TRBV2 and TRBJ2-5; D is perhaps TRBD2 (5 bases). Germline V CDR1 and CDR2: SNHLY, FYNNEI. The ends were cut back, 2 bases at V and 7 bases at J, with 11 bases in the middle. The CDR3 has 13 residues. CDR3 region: CASSESSARTQYF. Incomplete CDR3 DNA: TGTGCCAGCAGTGAAAGTAGCGCAAGGACC.

CDR3 in amino acids: CASSREGQPERLTGELFF. The DNA read from the CDR3 is TGCGCCAGCAGCAGAGAGGGACAGCCCGAAAGGCTAACCGGGGAG. The rearrangement uses TRBV5-1 and TRBJ2-2, with 7 nucleotides matching TRBD1. The read gets to within 3 residues of the CDR3 end, and the germline J gene fills in the rest. There are 18 residues in the CDR3. Germline lookup yields CDR1 SGHRS and CDR2 YFSETQ. The trim removed 4 bases at V and 5 bases at J, leaving 17 bases unmatched.

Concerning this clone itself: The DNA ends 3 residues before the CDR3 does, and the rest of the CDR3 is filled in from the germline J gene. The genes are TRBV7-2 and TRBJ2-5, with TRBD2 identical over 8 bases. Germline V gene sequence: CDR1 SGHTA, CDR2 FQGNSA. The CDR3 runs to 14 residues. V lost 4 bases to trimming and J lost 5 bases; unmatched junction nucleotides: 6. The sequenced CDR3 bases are TGTGCCAGCAGCTCGACGGGGGGGTGGGAGACC. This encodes CASSSTGGWET. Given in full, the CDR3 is CASSSTGGWETQYF. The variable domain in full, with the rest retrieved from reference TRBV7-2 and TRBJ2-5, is GAGVSQSPSNKVTEKGKDVELRCDPISGHTALYWYRQSLGQGLEFLIYFQGNSAPDKSGLPSDRFSAERTGGSVSTLTIQRTQQEDSAVYLCASSSTGGWETQYFGPGTRLLVL.

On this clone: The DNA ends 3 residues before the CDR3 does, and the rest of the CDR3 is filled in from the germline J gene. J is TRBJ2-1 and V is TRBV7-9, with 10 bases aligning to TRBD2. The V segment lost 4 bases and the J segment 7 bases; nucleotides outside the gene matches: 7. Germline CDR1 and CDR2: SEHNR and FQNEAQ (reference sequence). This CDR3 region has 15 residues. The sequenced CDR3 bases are TGTGCCAGCAGCTCCCGGCTAGCGGGGGTTAATGAG. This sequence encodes CASSSRLAGVNE. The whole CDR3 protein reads CASSSRLAGVNEQFF.

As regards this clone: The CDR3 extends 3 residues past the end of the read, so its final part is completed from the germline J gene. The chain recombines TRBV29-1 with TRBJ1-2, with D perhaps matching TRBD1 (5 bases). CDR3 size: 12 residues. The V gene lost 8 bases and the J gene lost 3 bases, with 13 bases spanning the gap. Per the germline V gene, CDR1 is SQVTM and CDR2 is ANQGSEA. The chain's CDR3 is CSYRQQHYGYTF. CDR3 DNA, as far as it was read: TGCAGCTATCGACAGCAGCACTATGGC.

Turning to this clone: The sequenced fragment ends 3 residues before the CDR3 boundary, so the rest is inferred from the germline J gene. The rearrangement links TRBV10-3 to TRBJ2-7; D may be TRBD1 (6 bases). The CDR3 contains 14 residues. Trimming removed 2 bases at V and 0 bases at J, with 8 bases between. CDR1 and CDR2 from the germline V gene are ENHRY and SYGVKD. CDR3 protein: CAISELDSSYEQYF. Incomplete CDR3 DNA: TGTGCCATCAGTGAGCTGGACAGCTCCTACGAG.

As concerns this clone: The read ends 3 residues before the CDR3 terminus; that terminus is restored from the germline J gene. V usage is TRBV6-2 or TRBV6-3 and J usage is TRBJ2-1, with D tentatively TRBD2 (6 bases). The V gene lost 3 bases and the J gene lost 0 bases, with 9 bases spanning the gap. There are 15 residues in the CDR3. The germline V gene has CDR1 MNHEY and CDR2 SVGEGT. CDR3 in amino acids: CASSYGGSSYNEQFF. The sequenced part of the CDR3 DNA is TGTGCCAGCAGTTATGGGGGGAGCTCCTACAATGAG.

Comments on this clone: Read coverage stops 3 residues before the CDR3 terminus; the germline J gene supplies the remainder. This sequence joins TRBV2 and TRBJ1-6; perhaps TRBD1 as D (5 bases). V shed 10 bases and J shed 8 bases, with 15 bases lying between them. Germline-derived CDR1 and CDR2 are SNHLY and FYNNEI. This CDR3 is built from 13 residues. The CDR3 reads CAIRGRADSPLHF. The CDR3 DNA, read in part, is TGTGCCATCAGAGGCAGGGCTGATTCACCC.

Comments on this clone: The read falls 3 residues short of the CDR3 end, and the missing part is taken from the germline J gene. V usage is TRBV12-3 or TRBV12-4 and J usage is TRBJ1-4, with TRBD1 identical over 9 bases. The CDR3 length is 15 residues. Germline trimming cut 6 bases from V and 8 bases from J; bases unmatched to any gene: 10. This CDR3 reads CASRPTQGAGEKLFF. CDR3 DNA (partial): TGTGCCAGCAGACCCACACAGGGGGCTGGCGAAAAA.

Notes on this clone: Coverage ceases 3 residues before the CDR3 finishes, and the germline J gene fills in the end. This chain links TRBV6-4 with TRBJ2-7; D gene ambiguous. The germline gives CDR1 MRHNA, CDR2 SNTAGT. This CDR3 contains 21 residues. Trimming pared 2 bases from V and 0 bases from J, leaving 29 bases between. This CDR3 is CASSDPNSFLTLPHSSYEQYF. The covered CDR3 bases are TGTGCCAGCAGTGACCCCAACTCCTTCCTAACACTTCCCCACAGCTCCTACGAG.